This TCR beta chain was recorded in a study of pediatric ulcerative colitis. Of note for this clone: Its cognate antigen is unknown. In the same sample, other DNA sequences code for this CDR3.

Germline CDR1 and CDR2: GTSNPN and SVGIG (reference sequence). The V gene lost 2 bases and the J gene lost 2 bases, with 1 base spanning the gap. This CDR3 contains 12 residues. Overall study results and limits: Acute severe colitis showed lower rectal diversity from clonal expansions.

At colonoscopy, a blood sample was also collected. Assay used: immunoSEQ multiplex PCR; TCRdb lists only in-frame clones, some missing. Here the sample spans tens of thousands of clones, 77% being singletons. The sequence came from a boy aged 5-17 years with moderate ulcerative colitis. Sequencing input: blood. The chain joins TRBV30 to TRBJ2-6; no firm D call. The CDR3 spells CAWSTGANVLTF. For the CDR3, the DNA is TGTGCCTGGAGTACTGGGGCCAACGTCCTGACTTTC. The whole variable domain, filled in from reference TRBV30 and TRBJ2-6, reads SQTIHQWPATLVQPVGSPLSLECTVEGTSNPNLYWYRQAAGRGLQLLFYSVGIGQISSEVPQNLSASRPQDRQFILSSKKLLLSDSGFYLCAWSTGANVLTFGAGSRLTVL.